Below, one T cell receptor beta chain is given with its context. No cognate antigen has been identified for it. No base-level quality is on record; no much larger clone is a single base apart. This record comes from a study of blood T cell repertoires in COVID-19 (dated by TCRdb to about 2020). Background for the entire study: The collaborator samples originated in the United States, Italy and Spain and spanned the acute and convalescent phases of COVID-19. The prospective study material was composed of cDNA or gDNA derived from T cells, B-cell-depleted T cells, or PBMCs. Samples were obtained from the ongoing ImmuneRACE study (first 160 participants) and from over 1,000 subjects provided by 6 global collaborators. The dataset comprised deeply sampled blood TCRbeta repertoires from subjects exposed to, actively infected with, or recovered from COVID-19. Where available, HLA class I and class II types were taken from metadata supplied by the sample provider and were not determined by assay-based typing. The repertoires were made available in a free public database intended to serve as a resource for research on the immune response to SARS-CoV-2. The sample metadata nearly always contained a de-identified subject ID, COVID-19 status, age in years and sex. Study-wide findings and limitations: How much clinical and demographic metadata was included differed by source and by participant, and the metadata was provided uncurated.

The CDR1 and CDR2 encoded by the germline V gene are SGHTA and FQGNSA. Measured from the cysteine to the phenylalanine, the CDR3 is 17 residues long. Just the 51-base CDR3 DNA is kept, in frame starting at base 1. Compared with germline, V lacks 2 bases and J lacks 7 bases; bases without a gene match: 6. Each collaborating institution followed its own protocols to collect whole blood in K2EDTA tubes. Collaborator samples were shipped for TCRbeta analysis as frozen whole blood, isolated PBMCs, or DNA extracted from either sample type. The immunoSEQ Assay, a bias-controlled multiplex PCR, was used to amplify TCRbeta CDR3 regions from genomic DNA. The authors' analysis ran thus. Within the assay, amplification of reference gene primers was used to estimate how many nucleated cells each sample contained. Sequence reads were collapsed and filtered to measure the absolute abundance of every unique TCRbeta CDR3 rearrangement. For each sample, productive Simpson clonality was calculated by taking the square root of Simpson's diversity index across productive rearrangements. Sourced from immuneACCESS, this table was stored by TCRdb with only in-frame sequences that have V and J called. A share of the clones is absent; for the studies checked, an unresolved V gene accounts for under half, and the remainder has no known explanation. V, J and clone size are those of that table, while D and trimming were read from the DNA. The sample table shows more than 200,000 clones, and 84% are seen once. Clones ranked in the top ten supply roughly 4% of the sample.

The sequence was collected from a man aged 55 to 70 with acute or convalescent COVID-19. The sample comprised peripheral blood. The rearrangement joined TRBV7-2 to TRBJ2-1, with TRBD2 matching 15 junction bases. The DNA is TGTGCCAGCAGCTTAATAGGACTAGCGGGAGGGTTGAATGAGCAGTTCTTC. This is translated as CASSLIGLAGGLNEQFF.